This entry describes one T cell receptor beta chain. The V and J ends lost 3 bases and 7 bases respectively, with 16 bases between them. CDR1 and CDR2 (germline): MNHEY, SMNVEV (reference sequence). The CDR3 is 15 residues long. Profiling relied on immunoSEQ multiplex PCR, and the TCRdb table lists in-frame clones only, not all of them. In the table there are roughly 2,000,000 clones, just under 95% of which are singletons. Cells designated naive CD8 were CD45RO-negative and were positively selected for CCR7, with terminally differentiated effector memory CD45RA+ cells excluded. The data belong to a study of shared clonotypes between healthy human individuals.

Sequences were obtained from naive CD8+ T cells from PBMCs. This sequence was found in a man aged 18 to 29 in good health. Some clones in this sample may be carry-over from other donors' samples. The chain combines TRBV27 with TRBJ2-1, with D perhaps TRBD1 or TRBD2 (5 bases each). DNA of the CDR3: TGTGCCAGCAGTTTTAGAGGGGATTTTCGGAATGAGCAGTTCTTC. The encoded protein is CASSFRGDFRNEQFF.